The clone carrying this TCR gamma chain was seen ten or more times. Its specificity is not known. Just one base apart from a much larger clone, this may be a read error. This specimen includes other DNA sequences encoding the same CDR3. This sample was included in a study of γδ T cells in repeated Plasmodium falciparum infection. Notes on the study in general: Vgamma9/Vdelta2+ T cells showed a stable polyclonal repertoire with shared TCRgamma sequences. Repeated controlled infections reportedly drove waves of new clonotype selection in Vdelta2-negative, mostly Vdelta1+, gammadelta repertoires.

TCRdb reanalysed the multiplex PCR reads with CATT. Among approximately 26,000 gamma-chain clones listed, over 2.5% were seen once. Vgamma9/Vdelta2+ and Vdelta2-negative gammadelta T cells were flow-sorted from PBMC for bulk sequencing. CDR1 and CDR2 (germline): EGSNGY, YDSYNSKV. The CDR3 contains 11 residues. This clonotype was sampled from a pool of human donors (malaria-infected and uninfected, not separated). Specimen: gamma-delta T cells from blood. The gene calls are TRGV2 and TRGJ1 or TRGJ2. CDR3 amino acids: CATWFYYKKLF. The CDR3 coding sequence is TGTGCCACCTGGTTTTATTATAAGAAACTTTTT.